What follows are 15 T cell receptor beta chains derived from one specimen sequenced in a study of cytomegalovirus exposure and HLA in healthy donors. PCR involved 60 Vbeta and 13 Jbeta primers. Sequenced by immunoSEQ multiplex PCR; TCRdb stores in-frame clones only, minus some. The table includes about 63,000 clones, 70% to 85% detected once. The source material was PBMCs. The receptors derive from a woman aged 25 to 39 in good health and CMV-seronegative.

V usage is TRBV19 and J usage is TRBJ1-5; tentative D call: TRBD1 (5 bases). With 5 bases removed from V and 3 bases from J, the gap between germline ends came to 14 bases. The CDR3 is made up of 15 amino acids. Germline V lookup: CDR1 LNHDA, CDR2 SQIVND (reference sequence). The CDR3 region has the DNA TGTGCCAGTAGTGTAACAGGTTCGGTCAATCAGCCCCAGCATTTT. It yields the protein CASSVTGSVNQPQHF.

The genes are TRBV21-1 and TRBJ1-1; the D segment call TRBD1 is taken from the table without a DNA check. TRBV21-1 is noted as a pseudogene. CDR3 length: 14 amino acids. CDR3 in DNA: TGTGCCAGCAGCCACCGGACAGGGAGGACTGAAGCTTTCTTT. It is translated as CASSHRTGRTEAFF.

This rearrangement joins TRBV9 to TRBJ1-4, with 7 bases matching TRBD1. The V and J ends lost 3 bases and 4 bases, in that order; junction bases with no gene match: 3. This CDR3 is built from 14 residues. Per germline, CDR1 SGDLS and CDR2 YYNGEE. CDR3 bases: TGTGCCAGCAGCGCACAGGGGTTTAATGAAAAACTGTTTTTT. Translated, it gives CASSAQGFNEKLFF.

V usage is TRBV30 and J usage is TRBJ1-2; D is unresolved. The V and J ends lost 0 bases and 1 base respectively, with 9 bases between them. This CDR3 is built from 14 residues. Germline CDR1 reads GTSNPN; CDR2 reads SVGIG (reference sequence). The CDR3 reads CAWSVNTLNYGYTF. Written as DNA, the CDR3 is TGTGCCTGGAGTGTAAATACTCTTAACTATGGCTACACCTTC.

This clone was counted only a few times. The chain uses TRBV2 and TRBJ2-2, with D maybe TRBD2 (6 bases). CDR1 and CDR2 from the germline V gene are SNHLY and FYNNEI. The germline V and J ends were trimmed by 6 bases and 6 bases, with 14 bases remaining between them. The CDR3 has 14 residues. In DNA, the CDR3 is TGTGCCAGCAGGCCGGGACTCGGGCCCGGGGAGCTGTTTTTT. Protein product: CASRPGLGPGELFF.

The chain combines TRBV6-1 with TRBJ2-2; D remains ambiguous. The V end lost 2 bases, the J end lost 9 bases, and 10 bases lay between the germline ends. Per germline, CDR1 MNHNS and CDR2 SASEGT. The CDR3 loop spans 13 amino acids. CDR3 sequence: CASSEWRGRELFF. For the CDR3, the DNA is TGTGCCAGCAGTGAATGGAGAGGCCGGGAGCTGTTTTTT.

V usage is TRBV5-4 and J usage is TRBJ1-3, with TRBD1 as a possible D gene (6 bases). The CDR3 sequence is 14 residues long. Germline lookup yields CDR1 SGHNT and CDR2 YYREEE (reference sequence). Trimming removed 2 bases from V and 4 bases from J, with 10 bases in between. CDR3 in DNA: TGTGCCAGCAGCTTTCAGGGGTCGGGAAACACCATATATTTT. Amino acid sequence: CASSFQGSGNTIYF.

This clone has only one observation. The chain uses TRBV19 and TRBJ1-1; D is perhaps TRBD1 (6 bases). The V and J ends lost 5 bases and 4 bases respectively, with 14 bases between them. The germline gives CDR1 LNHDA, CDR2 SQIVND (reference sequence). This CDR3 is built from 14 residues. The CDR3 loop reads CASSPLTGITEAFF. The DNA of the CDR3 is TGTGCCAGTAGTCCACTTACAGGGATCACTGAAGCTTTCTTT.

The rearrangement uses TRBV6-6 and TRBJ2-1; D might be TRBD1 (5 bases). The CDR3 sequence is 11 residues long. Between the trimmed V and J ends, which lost 6 bases and 9 bases, there was a span of 9 bases. In germline, CDR1 is MNHNY, CDR2 SVGAGI (reference sequence). CDR3 in amino acids: CASRLQGEQFF. The DNA for the CDR3 is TGTGCCAGCAGGCTCCAGGGTGAGCAGTTCTTC.

The chain has TRBV7-2 and TRBJ1-2, with TRBD1 matching over 7 bases. The CDR3 extends over 16 amino acids. Germline-derived CDR1 and CDR2 are SGHTA and FQGNSA. V dropped 2 bases and J dropped 7; count of bases not matched to a gene: 13. CDR3 in DNA: TGTGCCAGCAGCTTATGGGCCTCAGACAGGGTAATTGGCTACACCTTC. Its protein product is CASSLWASDRVIGYTF.

The chain recombines TRBV5-1 with TRBJ1-4, with D possibly being TRBD1 (5 bases). Trimming removed 3 bases from V and 9 bases from J, with 18 bases in between. There are 15 residues in the CDR3. The germline V gene has CDR1 SGHRS and CDR2 YFSETQ. The CDR3 reads CASSSGGDLKKKLFF. The CDR3 nucleotides read TGCGCCAGCAGCTCGGGGGGGGATTTGAAAAAAAAACTGTTTTTT.

The V gene is TRBV19, the J gene TRBJ1-4; D gene ambiguous. Germline CDR1 is LNHDA and CDR2 is SQIVND (reference sequence). The germline V and J ends were trimmed by 5 bases and 0 bases, with 10 bases remaining between them. The length of the CDR3 is 15 residues. The CDR3 coding sequence is TGTGCCAGTAGTCCGTTAGGAGCAACTAATGAAAAACTGTTTTTT. Encoded protein: CASSPLGATNEKLFF.

The V gene is TRBV6-5, the J gene TRBJ2-1; TRBD2 matches 9 bases. J was trimmed by 8 bases and V by 0 bases; bases with no gene match: 5. Germline CDR1 is MNHEY and CDR2 is SVGAGI. The CDR3 is 15 amino acids. In nucleotides, the CDR3 is TGTGCCAGCAGTTACTCGCGGGGGGGGTACCATGAGCAGTTCTTC. Encoded protein: CASSYSRGGYHEQFF.

This clone was detected only a few times. J is TRBJ1-6 and V is TRBV5-1; 8 nucleotides agree with TRBD1. The CDR3 contains 16 residues. In germline, CDR1 is SGHRS, CDR2 YFSETQ. The V and J ends lost 0 bases and 7 bases, in that order; junction bases with no gene match: 6. In nucleotides, the CDR3 is TGCGCCAGCAGCTTGGGGCAGGGACAGGCCAATTCACCCCTCCACTTT. Its protein product is CASSLGQGQANSPLHF.

A single count supports this clone. The chain employs TRBV15 and TRBJ1-2; possible D gene TRBD1, 6 bases. This CDR3 has 13 residues. Between the trimmed V and J ends, which lost 1 base and 4 bases, there was a span of 7 bases. The V gene's germline CDR1 is LNHNV and CDR2 YYDKDF (reference sequence). CDR3 in amino acids: CATSRADSYGYTF. The CDR3 DNA reads TGTGCCACCAGCAGAGCGGACAGCTATGGCTACACCTTC. The entire variable domain, with the rest obtained from reference TRBV15 and TRBJ1-2, is as follows: DAMVIQNPRYQVTQFGKPVTLSCSQTLNHNVMYWYQQKSSQAPKLLFHYYDKDFNNEADTPDNFQSRRPNTSFCFLDIRSPGLGDTAMYLCATSRADSYGYTFGSGTRLTVV.